The rows below give T cell receptor beta chains drawn from one sample of a study of shared clonotypes between healthy human individuals. The data were produced by immunoSEQ multiplex PCR, yet TCRdb's version contains in-frame clones alone and is incomplete. Among 2 million to 2.5 million clones listed, roughly 93% were seen once. The specimen sequenced was naive CD4+ T cells from PBMCs. The receptors were gathered from a man between 18 and 35 years old in good health. Some clones in this sample may be carry-over from other donors' samples. Each CDR3 is given without its conserved first and last residue.

CDR3 length: 14
J gene: TRBJ2-1
V gene: TRBV7-3
CDR3 protein: ASSLYGGRSYNEQF

CDR3 length: 12
J gene: TRBJ2-6
V gene: TRBV5-1
CDR3 protein: ASSLEGSANVLT

CDR3 length: 11
J gene: TRBJ2-2
V gene: TRBV27
CDR3 protein: ASSQGEPGELF

CDR3 length: 11
J gene: TRBJ1-1
V gene: TRBV10-3
CDR3 protein: AISYGLQGKAF

CDR3 length: 10
J gene: TRBJ1-2
V gene: TRBV7-8
CDR3 protein: ASSLDSYGYT

CDR3 length: 13
J gene: TRBJ2-3
V gene: TRBV7-9
CDR3 protein: ASSLARDSTDTQY

CDR3 length: 9
J gene: TRBJ2-7
V gene: TRBV20-1
CDR3 protein: SAQQGGEQY

CDR3 length: 14
J gene: TRBJ2-2
V gene: TRBV30
CDR3 protein: AWFNSGTGSTGELF

CDR3 length: 13
J gene: TRBJ1-1
V gene: TRBV25-1
CDR3 protein: ASSEGKGRVTEAF

CDR3 length: 12
J gene: TRBJ2-3
V gene: TRBV7-8
CDR3 protein: ASSLVIYTDTQY

CDR3 length: 12
J gene: TRBJ1-1
V gene: TRBV2
CDR3 protein: ASSERSGNTEAF

CDR3 length: 13
J gene: TRBJ2-2
V gene: TRBV7-3
CDR3 protein: ASSSGLANTGELF

CDR3 length: 11
J gene: TRBJ2-5
V gene: TRBV5-1
CDR3 protein: ASSLFRAETQY

CDR3 length: 12
J gene: TRBJ2-7
V gene: TRBV11-2
CDR3 protein: ASSPRVGYYEQY

CDR3 length: 12
J gene: TRBJ1-3
V gene: TRBV5-4
CDR3 protein: ASSQQDSGNTIY

CDR3 length: 13
J gene: TRBJ1-4
V gene: TRBV4-3
CDR3 protein: ASSQVVQGGEKLF

CDR3 length: 11
J gene: TRBJ2-2
V gene: TRBV28
CDR3 protein: ASRAPGTGELF

CDR3 length: 11
J gene: TRBJ2-5
V gene: TRBV5-1
CDR3 protein: ASSQRTQETQY

CDR3 length: 13
J gene: TRBJ2-1
V gene: TRBV28
CDR3 protein: ASSFAGGPRNEQF

CDR3 length: 12
J gene: TRBJ2-7
V gene: TRBV11-3
CDR3 protein: ASSFSWDAGEQY

CDR3 length: 12
J gene: TRBJ2-7
V gene: TRBV7-9
CDR3 protein: ASSEGQGSYEQY

CDR3 length: 11
J gene: TRBJ2-7
V gene: TRBV7-3
CDR3 protein: ASSLSGSHEQY

CDR3 length: 15
J gene: TRBJ2-7
V gene: TRBV28
CDR3 protein: ASSAFLSGTGAYEQY

CDR3 length: 13
J gene: TRBJ1-1
V gene: TRBV5-1
CDR3 protein: ASSLVSGLNTEAF

CDR3 length: 13
J gene: TRBJ2-2
V gene: TRBV7-3
CDR3 protein: ASSLIGWDTGELF

CDR3 length: 11
J gene: TRBJ1-2
V gene: TRBV5-1
CDR3 protein: ASSLDDRGGYT

CDR3 length: 11
J gene: TRBJ2-7
V gene: TRBV7-3
CDR3 protein: ASSFDREGEQY

CDR3 length: 11
J gene: TRBJ1-2
V gene: TRBV2
CDR3 protein: ASRDSGSYGYT

CDR3 length: 12
J gene: TRBJ2-5
V gene: TRBV7-2
CDR3 protein: ASSLGRVGETQY

CDR3 length: 9
J gene: TRBJ1-1
V gene: TRBV28
CDR3 protein: ASSSREKAF

CDR3 length: 13
J gene: TRBJ2-3
V gene: TRBV28
CDR3 protein: ASSQLAGGADTQY

CDR3 length: 14
J gene: TRBJ1-1
V gene: TRBV18
CDR3 protein: ASSLVRAKDGTEAF

CDR3 length: 15
J gene: TRBJ1-5
V gene: TRBV27
CDR3 protein: ASSPRRGVLVGQPQH

CDR3 length: 12
J gene: TRBJ2-5
V gene: TRBV18
CDR3 protein: ASSIALQTETQY

CDR3 length: 14
J gene: TRBJ1-1
V gene: TRBV18
CDR3 protein: ASSPLTGGRYTEAF

CDR3 length: 11
J gene: TRBJ1-6
V gene: TRBV6-1
CDR3 protein: ASILHSNSPLH

CDR3 length: 13
J gene: TRBJ2-7
V gene: TRBV28
CDR3 protein: ASTRTLAGGGEQY

CDR3 length: 13
J gene: TRBJ1-5
V gene: TRBV5-8
CDR3 protein: ASSRGQGFGQPQH

CDR3 length: 11
J gene: TRBJ2-3
V gene: TRBV19
CDR3 protein: ASSPDRYHTQY

CDR3 length: 13
J gene: TRBJ2-1
V gene: TRBV5-1
CDR3 protein: ASSLGDTPNNEQF

CDR3 length: 15
J gene: TRBJ2-1
V gene: TRBV18
CDR3 protein: ASSPRQGQVSYNEQF

CDR3 length: 14
J gene: TRBJ2-7
V gene: TRBV19
CDR3 protein: ASSNPPGRRYYEQY

CDR3 length: 14
J gene: TRBJ2-7
V gene: TRBV9
CDR3 protein: ASSPTGTSGNGEQY

CDR3 length: 13
J gene: TRBJ2-7
V gene: TRBV6-5
CDR3 protein: ASSYSGRISYEQY

CDR3 length: 12
J gene: TRBJ2-7
V gene: TRBV19
CDR3 protein: ASSIETTTYEQY

CDR3 length: 15
J gene: TRBJ1-2
V gene: TRBV28
CDR3 protein: ATSASPGQGLNYGYT

CDR3 length: 10
J gene: TRBJ2-1
V gene: TRBV15
CDR3 protein: ATSRDWEEQF

CDR3 length: 13
J gene: TRBJ2-7
V gene: TRBV7-9
CDR3 protein: ASSLVVAGRYEQY

CDR3 length: 10
J gene: TRBJ1-6
V gene: TRBV7-2
CDR3 protein: ASSWGTSPLH

CDR3 length: 11
J gene: TRBJ1-3
V gene: TRBV30
CDR3 protein: ARGQGSGNTIY

CDR3 length: 15
J gene: TRBJ2-6
V gene: TRBV2
CDR3 protein: ASRQQEGISGANVLT

CDR3 length: 13
J gene: TRBJ2-2
V gene: TRBV11-3
CDR3 protein: ASSRRTGPTGELF

CDR3 length: 14
J gene: TRBJ2-7
V gene: TRBV21-1
CDR3 protein: ASSKEVRTPPYEQY

CDR3 length: 15
J gene: TRBJ2-1
V gene: TRBV4-3
CDR3 protein: ASSQDSSSGSYNEQF

CDR3 length: 13
J gene: TRBJ2-2
V gene: TRBV14
CDR3 protein: ASSPWDSNTGELF

CDR3 length: 13
J gene: TRBJ2-7
V gene: TRBV13
CDR3 protein: ASSDSGGWSYEQY

CDR3 length: 12
J gene: TRBJ2-5
V gene: TRBV7-2
CDR3 protein: ASSLIVGQETQY